This T cell receptor beta chain was captured in a study of blood T cell repertoires in COVID-19. Study-level background: The United States, Italy and Spain supplied acute and convalescent COVID-19 samples. PBMCs, B-cell-depleted T cells, or T cells provided the cDNA or gDNA that made up the material.

Authors' methods: Reference gene primer amplification in the assay estimated nucleated cell counts. The method was immunoSEQ multiplex PCR; TCRdb's version includes in-frame clones alone and lacks a portion of them. V and J calls and clone size are those listed in that table; D and trimming were worked out from the DNA. The sample holds around 130,000 clones; roughly 80% are singletons and the top ten take about 2%. V lost 6 bases, J lost 0 bases, and 4 bases stayed unmatched. Germline loops: CDR1 SGHTA, CDR2 FQGNSA. This CDR3 comprises 15 residues. Material for sequencing was peripheral blood. The chain links TRBV7-2 to TRBJ2-1; TRBD2 aligns across 8 bases. The clonotype originates from a man between 65 and 85 years old with acute or convalescent COVID-19. The CDR3 is CASRAGGSSYNEQFF. The CDR3 DNA follows: TGTGCCAGCAGGGCGGGGGGAAGCTCCTACAATGAGCAGTTCTTC.